Shown below are 32 T cell receptor beta chains from a single sample sequenced in a study of cytomegalovirus exposure and HLA in healthy donors (dated 2017 in TCRdb). Libraries were built with the immunoSEQ multiplex PCR assay. A mixture of 60 forward primers for TCR Vbeta segments and 13 reverse primers for TCR Jbeta segments was used in the multiplex PCR. Sourced from immuneACCESS, this table was stored by TCRdb with only in-frame sequences that have V and J called. A share of the clones is absent; for the studies checked, an unresolved V gene accounts for under half, and the remainder has no known explanation. The sample table holds about 190,000 clones, of which about 80% were seen once. Around 1.9% of the sample comes from the top ten. The sequenced sample was PBMCs. The receptors originated from a woman younger than 30 in good health and CMV-seropositive.

V gene TRBV6-6 combines with J gene TRBJ1-2; TRBD1 matches 9 bases. V lost 6 bases to trimming and J lost 5 bases; unmatched junction nucleotides: 7. The CDR3 sequence is 14 residues long. Germline lookup yields CDR1 MNHNY and CDR2 SVGAGI (reference sequence). The CDR3 nucleotides are TGTGCCAGCAGGTTACAGGGGGCAAGGTATGGCTACACCTTC. Protein sequence: CASRLQGARYGYTF.

V and J are TRBV5-4 and TRBJ2-5, with 8 bases lining up with TRBD2. The CDR3 consists of 16 residues. CDR1 and CDR2 (germline): SGHNT, YYREEE (reference sequence). Unmatched junction bases numbered 9, after V lost 0 bases and J lost 5 bases. CDR3 nucleotides: TGTGCCAGCAGCTTGGTTGGGACTAGGGTTGCTGAGACCCAGTACTTC. This sequence encodes CASSLVGTRVAETQYF.

V and J are TRBV4-1 and TRBJ2-5; TRBD1 agrees at 12 bases. The better agreement between TRBJ2-7 and the DNA end casts doubt on the J call. Germline values: CDR1 MGHRA, CDR2 YSYEKL. The CDR3 totals 14 residues. The CDR3 sequence is CASSLGQGANEQYF. Here the CDR3 DNA reads TGCGCCAGCAGCCTGGGACAGGGGGCGAACGAGCAGTACTTC.

The J gene is TRBJ2-7, the V gene TRBV18; D gene uncertain. This CDR3 is 13 amino acids long. Deletions cut 3 bases from V and 9 bases from J, with 15 bases between. Germline CDR1 and CDR2: KGHSH and LQKENI. The CDR3 DNA reads as TGTGCCAGCTCACCTACCACAGAAGGCGCGCAGTACTTC. Residues: CASSPTTEGAQYF.

The chain uses TRBV6-4 and TRBJ2-5; 9 bases agree with TRBD1. V lost 4 bases and J lost 4; bases outside the gene matches: 10. This CDR3 comprises 16 residues. The germline V gene encodes CDR1 MRHNA and CDR2 SNTAGT. The CDR3 reads CASSVNRDRERETQYF. Written as DNA, the CDR3 is TGTGCCAGCAGTGTTAACCGGGACAGGGAAAGAGAGACCCAGTACTTC.

This CDR3 reads CAFPSDRGAGNQPQHF. The CDR3 DNA sequence: TGTGCCTTTCCTTCGGACAGGGGAGCGGGCAATCAGCCCCAGCATTTT. V gene TRBV27 combines with J gene TRBJ1-5, with 9 bases fitting TRBD1. The V gene end was trimmed by 11 bases and the J gene end by 2 bases; junction bases not matched to a gene: 13. The CDR3 consists of 16 residues. Germline CDR1 and CDR2: MNHEY and SMNVEV (reference sequence).

This chain uses TRBV4-3 with TRBJ1-6; D gene unclear. CDR3 size: 16 residues. V lost 2 bases and J lost 0, with 8 bases in between. Per germline, CDR1 LGHNA and CDR2 YSLEER. CDR3 coding DNA: TGCGCCAGCAGCCAACAAGCAAGCTCCTATAATTCACCCCTCCACTTT. Its translation: CASSQQASSYNSPLHF.

The genes are TRBV4-3 and TRBJ2-1; perhaps TRBD1 as D (5 bases). CDR1 LGHNA and CDR2 YSLEER come from the germline V gene. This CDR3 spans 14 amino acids. V was shortened by 1 base and J by 7 bases, with 11 bases between the two germline ends. The CDR3 bases are TGCGCCAGCAGCCAAGCCACCCAGGGTAATGAGCAGTTCTTC. The encoded protein is CASSQATQGNEQFF.

The gene calls are TRBV4-3 and TRBJ2-1; D is unresolved. Germline CDR1 is LGHNA and CDR2 is YSLEER. Trimming cost V 1 base and J 8 bases, with 15 bases left between them. The CDR3 is 15 residues long. CDR3 sequence: CASSQVHGAGYEQFF. The CDR3 region has the DNA TGCGCCAGCAGCCAAGTTCATGGAGCCGGGTATGAGCAGTTCTTC.

As for this clone: Different DNA sequences within this sample yield the same CDR3. The genes are TRBV15 and TRBJ1-6, with a weak D call TRBD1 (5 bases). Trimming stripped 0 bases from V and 7 bases from J, with 13 bases between. The germline CDR1 and CDR2 sequences are LNHNV and YYDKDF (reference sequence). The CDR3 covers 16 residues. CDR3 nucleotide sequence: TGTGCCACCAGCAGAGATAGTCCCAGGGCGAATTCACCCCTCCACTTT. It is translated as CATSRDSPRANSPLHF.

V is TRBV15 and J is TRBJ2-7, with 8 positions matching TRBD1. Looked up from germline, CDR1 is LNHNV and CDR2 is YYDKDF (reference sequence). The trim removed 3 bases at V and 3 bases at J, leaving 10 bases unmatched. The CDR3 contains 16 residues. This chain's CDR3 is CATSSALGQANYEQYV. The CDR3 DNA reads as TGTGCCACCAGCAGCGCCCTGGGACAGGCAAACTACGAGCAGTACGTC.

This clone has just a few counts. The J gene is TRBJ1-1, the V gene TRBV28; TRBD1 is a possible D gene (6 bases). Looked up from germline, CDR1 is MDHEN and CDR2 is SYDVKM. The V end lost 2 bases, the J end lost 10 bases, and 20 bases lay between the germline ends. The CDR3 covers 15 residues. CDR3 region: CASSLLDHRAQGAFF. For the CDR3, the DNA is TGTGCCAGCAGTTTACTAGACCACAGGGCCCAGGGAGCTTTCTTT. Supplemented by reference TRBV28 and TRBJ1-1, the full variable domain reads DVKVTQSSRYLVKRTGEKVFLECVQDMDHENMFWYRQDPGLGLRLIYFSYDVKMKEKGDIPEGYSVSREKKERFSLILESASTNQTSMYLCASSLLDHRAQGAFFGQGTRLTVV.

Here the CDR3 DNA reads TGTGCCAGTAGTAAGTATAGGACTAGCAGCTCCTACAATGAGCAGTTCTTC. Amino acids: CASSKYRTSSSYNEQFF. V gene TRBV19 combines with J gene TRBJ2-1; the match to TRBD2 covers 8 bases. Trimming cost V 4 bases and J 0 bases; bases outside gene matches: 8. The CDR3 sequence is 17 residues long. The germline V gene has CDR1 LNHDA and CDR2 SQIVND (reference sequence). The full variable domain, completed using reference TRBV19 and TRBJ2-1, is DGGITQSPKYLFRKEGQNVTLSCEQNLNHDAMYWYRQDPGQGLRLIYYSQIVNDFQKGDIAEGYSVSREKKESFPLTVTSAQKNPTAFYLCASSKYRTSSSYNEQFFGPGTRLTVL.

V is TRBV2 and J is TRBJ2-1, with 10 bases identical to TRBD1. This CDR3 region has 14 residues. In germline, CDR1 is SNHLY, CDR2 FYNNEI. Unmatched junction bases numbered 2, after V lost 4 bases and J lost 5 bases. CDR3 in amino acids: CASSGQGANNEQFF. The CDR3 bases are TGTGCCAGCAGTGGACAGGGGGCCAACAATGAGCAGTTCTTC.

CDR3 DNA sequence: TGCGCCAGCAGCCAAGATCCCGGGATTCCAACTAATGAAAAACTGTTTTTT. Residues: CASSQDPGIPTNEKLFF. V usage is TRBV4-1 and J usage is TRBJ1-4; D is uncertain. Germline CDR1 reads MGHRA; CDR2 reads YSYEKL. The CDR3 totals 17 residues. Trimming pared 0 bases from V and 0 bases from J, leaving 11 bases between.

The chain is built from TRBV6-1 and TRBJ2-3; the D gene is possibly TRBD1 (5 bases). This CDR3 comprises 14 residues. V shed 5 bases and J shed 4 bases, with 13 bases lying between them. Germline-derived CDR1 and CDR2 are MNHNS and SASEGT. CDR3 sequence reads: CASSTRPGSDTQYF. CDR3 in DNA: TGTGCCAGCAGTACGAGGCCAGGGTCAGATACGCAGTATTTT.

This clone was recorded only once. The chain couples TRBV5-5 to TRBJ2-3; 9 bases map to TRBD2. The CDR3 contains 15 residues. The trim removed 4 bases at V and 6 bases at J, leaving 9 bases unmatched. The germline V gene has CDR1 SGHKS and CDR2 YYEKEE (reference sequence). The CDR3 sequence: CASSGGAGGLDTQYF. The CDR3 DNA is TGTGCCAGCAGCGGGGGTGCGGGGGGGTTGGATACGCAGTATTTT.

The V call is TRBV11-2, the J call TRBJ2-4; 8 bases line up with TRBD2. Germline values: CDR1 SGHAT, CDR2 FQNNGV. CDR3 length: 15 residues. The ends lost 4 bases at V and 3 bases at J; junction bases unmatched: 5. The CDR3 coding sequence is TGTGCCAGCAGCTGGATCGGGGGGGACAAAAACATTCAGTACTTC. Protein product: CASSWIGGDKNIQYF.

V is TRBV7-6 and J is TRBJ1-1, with 9 bases fitting TRBD1. J was trimmed by 3 bases and V by 0 bases; bases with no gene match: 8. This CDR3 is built from 17 residues. CDR1 is SGHVS, CDR2 FNYEAQ, per germline. The CDR3 nucleotides are TGTGCCAGCAGCTTAGCCCGGGACAGGGATGTTGACACTGAAGCTTTCTTT. Translating it yields CASSLARDRDVDTEAFF.

The chain uses TRBV5-1 and TRBJ2-5; 9 bases match TRBD1. Germline trimming cut 4 bases from V and 5 bases from J; bases unmatched to any gene: 9. The CDR3 is 15 residues long. Germline lookup yields CDR1 SGHRS and CDR2 YFSETQ. The CDR3, as DNA: TGCGCCAGCAGCCCACAGGGGGCCCGAGTCGAGACCCAGTACTTC. It codes for CASSPQGARVETQYF.

The chain links TRBV11-2 to TRBJ2-7, with D maybe TRBD1 (5 bases). The V and J ends lost 0 bases and 2 bases respectively, with 14 bases between them. Germline lookup yields CDR1 SGHAT and CDR2 FQNNGV. This CDR3 spans 16 amino acids. CDR3 sequence (DNA): TGTGCCAGCAGCTTAGAACCTTGGGCAGGGCCCTACGAGCAGTACTTC. This sequence encodes CASSLEPWAGPYEQYF.

This chain links TRBV21-1 with TRBJ1-1; the D call of TRBD1 is as the table states it, not checked on the DNA. TRBV21-1 is a pseudogene segment. The CDR3 length is 15 residues. The CDR3 nucleotides read TGTGCCAGCAGCTGCGCCCGACAGCCGGACACTGAAGCTTTCTTT. As protein: CASSCARQPDTEAFF.

This sequence joins TRBV7-8 and TRBJ1-3, with 7 bases identical to TRBD1. Germline CDR1 and CDR2: SGHVS and FQNEAQ. The CDR3 has 16 amino acids. With V trimmed by 3 bases and J by 0 bases, 5 bases remained unmatched. The CDR3 DNA is TGTGCCAGCAGCTTGACAGGGAGAAACTCTGGAAACACCATATATTTT. Its protein product is CASSLTGRNSGNTIYF.

The CDR3 sequence: CASSLYPGQGATGELFF. The DNA of the CDR3 is TGTGCCAGCAGTTTATATCCGGGACAGGGAGCCACCGGGGAGCTGTTTTTT. The rearrangement links TRBV27 to TRBJ2-2; 9 nucleotides match TRBD1. CDR3 size: 17 residues. J lost 4 bases, V lost 1 base, and 7 bases had no gene match. Germline assignment: CDR1 MNHEY and CDR2 SMNVEV (reference sequence).

This clone was observed a few times. The chain uses TRBV19 and TRBJ1-3; TRBD1 is a possible D gene (6 bases). CDR1 and CDR2 from the germline V gene are LNHDA and SQIVND (reference sequence). CDR3 length: 14 residues. V lost 7 bases to trimming and J lost 1 base, with 11 bases between them. CDR3 loop: CASISQGSGNTIYF. CDR3 in DNA: TGTGCCAGTATCTCACAGGGATCTGGAAACACCATATATTTT.

This sequence joins TRBV15 and TRBJ1-6; D is uncertain. The CDR3 has 13 residues. V lost 0 bases and J 9 bases, leaving 6 bases between the germline ends. Germline V lookup: CDR1 LNHNV, CDR2 YYDKDF (reference sequence). The CDR3 sequence: CATSRDWSSPLHF. DNA of the CDR3: TGTGCCACCAGCAGAGATTGGAGTTCACCCCTCCACTTT. Together with reference TRBV15 and TRBJ1-6, the CDR3 gives the full variable domain: DAMVIQNPRYQVTQFGKPVTLSCSQTLNHNVMYWYQQKSSQAPKLLFHYYDKDFNNEADTPDNFQSRRPNTSFCFLDIRSPGLGDTAMYLCATSRDWSSPLHFGNGTRLTVT.

The chain links TRBV2 to TRBJ2-7; perhaps TRBD1 as D (5 bases). CDR3 length equals 12 residues. The V gene lost 10 bases and the J gene lost 1 base, with 11 bases spanning the gap. Looked up from germline, CDR1 is SNHLY and CDR2 is FYNNEI. The CDR3 DNA sequence: TGTGCCACTACAGGTGATTCCTACGAGCAGTACTTC. Encoded protein: CATTGDSYEQYF.

J is TRBJ1-2 and V is TRBV14, with 7 bases fitting TRBD1. Germline CDR1 SGHDN, CDR2 FVKESK. The CDR3 consists of 15 residues. Germline trimming cut 4 bases from V and 2 bases from J; bases unmatched to any gene: 7. CDR3 DNA: TGTGCCAGCAGCCGAGCGGACAGGCCGAACTATGGCTACACCTTC. Protein: CASSRADRPNYGYTF. Complete variable domain (other parts from reference TRBV14 and TRBJ1-2): EAGVTQFPSHSVIEKGQTVTLRCDPISGHDNLYWYRRVMGKEIKFLLHFVKESKQDESGMPNNRFLAERTGGTYSTLKVQPAELEDSGVYFCASSRADRPNYGYTFGSGTRLTVV.

The chain uses TRBV28 and TRBJ1-1, with a possible D match to TRBD1 (5 bases). V was cut by 2 bases and J by 1 base, with 8 bases left in between. Per the germline V gene, CDR1 is MDHEN and CDR2 is SYDVKM. The CDR3 runs to 14 residues. In DNA, the CDR3 is TGTGCCAGCAGTTTAAGGGGAGGGAACACTGAAGCTTTCTTT. It encodes CASSLRGGNTEAFF.

This chain uses TRBV9 with TRBJ1-3; tentatively, D is TRBD1 (6 bases). CDR1 is SGDLS, CDR2 YYNGEE, per germline. V was clipped by 3 bases and J by 2 bases, with 15 bases between them. The CDR3 extends over 16 amino acids. CDR3 loop: CASSGLRPGAGNTIYF. The CDR3 region has the DNA TGTGCCAGCAGCGGTTTGAGACCAGGGGCTGGAAACACCATATATTTT.

Note on this clone: Different DNA sequences within this sample yield the same CDR3. The chain has TRBV30 and TRBJ1-5, with D possibly TRBD1 on 6 matching bases. The CDR3 is made up of 13 amino acids. Deletions cut 1 base from V and 3 bases from J, with 7 bases between. CDR1 and CDR2 (germline): GTSNPN, SVGIG (reference sequence). CDR3 nucleotides: TGTGCCTGGAGTGGGACAGTCAATCAGCCCCAGCATTTT. Its translation is CAWSGTVNQPQHF.

This chain joins TRBV11-3 and TRBJ1-1; TRBD1 is a possible D gene (5 bases). The CDR3 has 14 residues. Trimming left V 5 bases short and J 2 bases short, with 12 bases between. CDR1 SGHNT and CDR2 YENEEA come from the germline V gene. In nucleotides, the CDR3 is TGTGCCAGCAGCCGGGGGGTTGGAAACACTGAAGCTTTCTTT. Amino acid sequence: CASSRGVGNTEAFF.